This T cell receptor beta chain stems from a study of T-cell memory formation after mild COVID-19. Looking at the study overall: Each donor largely had its own TCR clusters.

This CDR3 comprises 14 residues. Deletions cut 3 bases from V and 6 bases from J, with 15 bases between. CDR1 is LGHDT and CDR2 is YNNKEL in the germline V gene (reference sequence). A note on this clonotype: Its specificity is unknown.

General study results and limits: The finding that pre-infection memory included some responding clones suggested that cross-reactive memory joined. CD4+ contracting clones were mainly CM and EM; CD8+ ones, EMRA.

One entry per CDR3 protein results from TCRdb running MiXCR on the 5' RACE reads. This sample yields 350,000 to 450,000 distinct CDR3 sequences, of which around 14% are seen a single time; about 22% belongs to the top ten. The rearrangement joins TRBV3-1 to TRBJ2-7; TRBD2 might be the D (5 bases). Material: PBMCs or a T cell subset sorted from them (not recorded which). This TCR was recovered from a man aged 18 to 29 who had mild COVID-19 (a few samples of this study predate the infection). Cell type and time point are not known. The CDR3 is CASSQRESRGEQYF. The CDR3 DNA follows: TGTGCCAGCAGCCAGAGGGAATCACGGGGCGAGCAGTACTTC.